These 20 T cell receptor beta chains were all obtained from the same sample, sequenced in a study of blood T cell repertoires in COVID-19. Method: immunoSEQ multiplex PCR; TCRdb's copy keeps in-frame clones and lacks some. The sample has 110,000 to 150,000 clones; about nine tenths are singletons. The sequenced sample consisted of PBMCs or T cells enriched from blood (not recorded which). These receptors came from a man aged 45-65 years who had recovered from COVID-19.

The chain employs TRBV24-1 and TRBJ2-2; no reliable D call. The CDR3 loop spans 13 amino acids. In germline, CDR1 is KGHDR, CDR2 SFDVKD. V lost 7 bases, J lost 1 base, and 6 bases lay in between. The CDR3 region has the DNA TGTGCCACCAGCAGGCTGAACACCGGGGAGCTGTTTTTT. It codes for CATSRLNTGELFF.

V and J are TRBV28 and TRBJ1-2; 8 bases map to TRBD1. The CDR3 loop spans 13 amino acids. Germline V gene data show CDR1 as MDHEN and CDR2 as SYDVKM. The ends lost 5 bases at V and 5 bases at J; junction bases unmatched: 4. CDR3 bases: TGTGCCAGCAGTCAGGGGGCGGGGTATGGCTACACCTTC. Residues: CASSQGAGYGYTF.

The CDR3, as DNA: TGCGCCAGCAGCCAAGATCCCAGAAACTATGGCTACACCTTC. It codes for CASSQDPRNYGYTF. The chain combines TRBV4-3 with TRBJ1-2; no clear D. Germline CDR1 is LGHNA and CDR2 is YSLEER. Trimming took off 0 bases at V and 2 bases at J, with 7 bases between the two ends. The CDR3 is 14 amino acids.

V and J are TRBV7-9 and TRBJ2-1; weak D call: TRBD2 (5 bases). The ends were cut back, 0 bases at V and 12 bases at J, with 21 bases in the middle. Germline CDR1 SEHNR, CDR2 FQNEAQ (reference sequence). The CDR3 sequence is 16 residues long. In DNA, the CDR3 is TGTGCCAGCAGCTTAGCACCGGGGAGTTCTCACCGCGCGCAGTTCTTC. It encodes CASSLAPGSSHRAQFF.

This clone appeared a single time. The chain has TRBV7-2 and TRBJ2-1; perhaps TRBD1 as D (6 bases). Trimming took 6 bases from V and 6 from J, leaving 18 bases between them. CDR1 and CDR2 (germline): SGHTA, FQGNSA. The CDR3 covers 15 residues. The CDR3 DNA is TGTGCCAGCAGTCTTGACAGGTCGTTAGTCAATGAGCAGTTCTTC. This codes for CASSLDRSLVNEQFF.

V is TRBV4-2 and J is TRBJ2-5; 7 nucleotides align to TRBD1. This CDR3 has 13 residues. Germline assignment: CDR1 LGHNA and CDR2 YNFKEQ. The J segment lost 5 bases and the V segment lost 4 bases, leaving 4 bases of the junction unmatched. The CDR3 DNA is TGTGCCAGCAGCCGGGGACAGTTTGAGACCCAGTACTTC. This codes for CASSRGQFETQYF.

This clone turned up a few times. The chain combines TRBV28 with TRBJ2-7; 7 nucleotides match TRBD1. The germline V gene has CDR1 MDHEN and CDR2 SYDVKM. The CDR3 runs 15 residues. After removal of 5 bases from V and 0 bases from J, the junction contained 7 bases not matched to a gene. CDR3 in amino acids: CASSPGTANSYEQYF. The DNA of the CDR3 is TGTGCCAGCAGTCCAGGGACAGCGAACTCCTACGAGCAGTACTTC.

V and J are TRBV7-9 and TRBJ1-2; perhaps TRBD1 as D (6 bases). Trimming pared 2 bases from V and 6 bases from J, leaving 13 bases between. CDR1 is SEHNR and CDR2 is FQNEAQ in the germline V gene (reference sequence). The CDR3 runs 14 residues. The CDR3: CASSLPQGLNGYTF. The CDR3 nucleotides are TGTGCCAGCAGCTTACCGCAGGGGTTGAATGGCTACACCTTC.

The V call is TRBV5-1, the J call TRBJ2-2; 11 bases fit TRBD2. CDR3 length equals 17 residues. V shed 4 bases, J shed 4 bases, and the junction held 9 bases outside the gene matches. In germline, CDR1 is SGHRS, CDR2 YFSETQ. The CDR3 nucleotides read TGCGCCAGCAGCCTGGGAACTAGCGGGAGACGCACCGGGGAGCTGTTTTTT. Its protein product is CASSLGTSGRRTGELFF.

J is TRBJ2-5 and V is TRBV11-3; D perhaps matches TRBD2 (5 bases). This CDR3 contains 13 residues. Looked up from germline, CDR1 is SGHNT and CDR2 is YENEEA. V lost 3 bases and J 3 bases, leaving 8 bases between the germline ends. CDR3 sequence reads: CASSFEGKETQYF. The CDR3 bases are TGTGCCAGCAGCTTCGAGGGCAAAGAGACCCAGTACTTC.

V is TRBV28 and J is TRBJ1-2; D may be TRBD1 (6 bases). Germline values: CDR1 MDHEN, CDR2 SYDVKM. CDR3 length: 15 amino acids. Between the trimmed V and J ends, which lost 8 bases and 7 bases, there was a span of 23 bases. The CDR3 spells CASFPRTSHRVGYTF. DNA for the CDR3: TGTGCCAGCTTTCCACGGACATCCCACAGGGTTGGCTACACCTTC.

The V and J genes are TRBV7-2 and TRBJ1-1; the D is unclear. The germline V gene has CDR1 SGHTA and CDR2 FQGNSA. Trimming removed 3 bases at V and 1 base at J, with 9 bases between. This CDR3 is 14 amino acids long. The chain's CDR3 is CASSFRRQNTEAFF. CDR3 sequence (DNA): TGTGCCAGCAGCTTTCGTCGACAGAACACTGAAGCTTTCTTT.

The genes are TRBV2 and TRBJ1-4; 9 nucleotides line up with TRBD1. Per the germline V gene, CDR1 is SNHLY and CDR2 is FYNNEI. CDR3 size: 14 residues. The V segment lost 6 bases and the J segment 7 bases; nucleotides outside the gene matches: 6. The CDR3 reads CASSGQGRAEKLFF. CDR3 sequence (DNA): TGTGCCAGCAGCGGACAGGGGAGGGCTGAAAAACTGTTTTTT.

Here the CDR3 reads CASSERSSGSGDTQYF. CDR3 DNA: TGTGCCAGCAGTGAAAGGTCTAGCGGGAGTGGAGATACGCAGTATTTT. V and J are TRBV2 and TRBJ2-3, with 10 positions matching TRBD2. Trimming at V came to 2 bases and at J to 5 bases, leaving 7 bases not matched to a gene. Germline assignment: CDR1 SNHLY and CDR2 FYNNEI. The length of the CDR3 is 16 residues.

The chain recombines TRBV28 with TRBJ1-2; 7 bases align to TRBD1. V lost 5 bases, J lost 7 bases, and 16 bases stayed unmatched. The germline gives CDR1 MDHEN, CDR2 SYDVKM. The CDR3 length is 16 residues. The CDR3 nucleotides are TGTGCCAGCAGTCCCCCCGGGACAGTAACCCGGGGTGGCTACACCTTC. Encoded protein: CASSPPGTVTRGGYTF.

This chain joins TRBV28 and TRBJ2-5, with D possibly matching TRBD2 (6 bases). From germline, CDR1 is MDHEN and CDR2 SYDVKM. The germline V and J ends were trimmed by 5 bases and 2 bases, with 15 bases remaining between them. This CDR3 has 15 amino acids. The CDR3 DNA follows: TGTGCCAGCAGTCCGAACTCTGCGGGACAAGAGACCCAGTACTTC. It encodes CASSPNSAGQETQYF.

This chain joins TRBV9 and TRBJ2-1; D perhaps matches TRBD1 (5 bases). The ends were cut back, 0 bases at V and 3 bases at J, with 10 bases in the middle. CDR3 length: 15 amino acids. The germline gives CDR1 SGDLS, CDR2 YYNGEE. In DNA, the CDR3 is TGTGCCAGCAGCGTAGTAGGACATGTCTACAATGAGCAGTTCTTC. Translated, it gives CASSVVGHVYNEQFF.

The chain recombines TRBV28 with TRBJ1-1; no definite D call. The V gene lost 6 bases and the J gene lost 1 base, with 9 bases spanning the gap. Germline CDR1 reads MDHEN; CDR2 reads SYDVKM. The CDR3 contains 13 residues. The CDR3 coding sequence is TGTGCCAGCAGCTCCCCCGGGAACACTGAAGCTTTCTTT. Protein product: CASSSPGNTEAFF.

A single count supports this clone. CDR3 nucleotide sequence: TGCGCCAGCAGCCGATTAGGCAGGGGCGACTATGGCTACACCTTC. Its protein product is CASSRLGRGDYGYTF. This chain connects TRBV4-1 to TRBJ1-2, with D perhaps TRBD1 (6 bases). This CDR3 comprises 15 residues. Looked up from germline, CDR1 is MGHRA and CDR2 is YSYEKL. Deletions cut 4 bases from V and 3 bases from J, with 15 bases between.

The chain has TRBV6-5 and TRBJ1-1; 8 nucleotides line up with TRBD1. The CDR3 consists of 13 residues. The germline V gene encodes CDR1 MNHEY and CDR2 SVGAGI. V gave up 4 bases and J gave up 11 bases; unmatched junction bases: 9. CDR3 residues: CASSSALDRAAFF. CDR3 in DNA: TGTGCCAGCAGTTCCGCCCTGGACAGGGCGGCTTTCTTT.